A selection of T cell receptor beta chains follows, all from one sample in a study of cytomegalovirus exposure and HLA in healthy donors. Sequencing used immunoSEQ multiplex PCR; TCRdb keeps in-frame clones, though not all of them. The table lists fewer than 150,000 clones, roughly 80% of them singletons. The sample was PBMCs. These receptors originate from a man aged 45 to 65 in good health and CMV-seropositive. Both conserved end residues are part of each CDR3. A D gene is named only where the DNA matches it firmly. Size values are once, few and many counts, or a class for expanded clones, and some rows have none.

D gene,clone size,V gene,J gene,CDR3 length,CDR3 protein,CDR3 DNA
NA,NA,TRBV7-2,TRBJ1-1,15,CASSLEIMTAGQAFF,TGTGCCAGCAGCTTAGAGATTATGACGGCGGGGCAAGCTTTCTTT
TRBD2,NA,TRBV30,TRBJ2-3,15,CAWSGLAGATDTQYF,TGTGCCTGGAGCGGGCTAGCGGGAGCAACAGATACGCAGTATTTT
NA,NA,TRBV11-2,TRBJ2-7,15,CASSPGLPGPYEQYF,TGTGCCAGCAGCCCGGGACTCCCTGGGCCCTACGAGCAGTACTTC
NA,NA,TRBV5-1,TRBJ1-4,14,CASSLAIAGEKLFF,TGCGCCAGCAGCTTGGCGATCGCGGGCGAAAAACTGTTTTTT
NA,NA,TRBV19,TRBJ1-5,15,CASSGGPGGVQPQHF,TGTGCCAGTAGTGGAGGGCCCGGAGGGGTTCAGCCCCAGCATTTT
NA,NA,TRBV30,TRBJ1-2,18,CAWRPNRITVQFPYGYTF,TGTGCCTGGAGGCCTAACAGAATCACCGTTCAGTTCCCCTATGGCTACACCTTC
TRBD1,few,TRBV4-2,TRBJ2-5,17,CASSQDRATGGGETQYF,TGTGCCAGCAGCCAAGACAGGGCGACAGGGGGTGGGGAGACCCAGTACTTC
TRBD2,NA,TRBV19,TRBJ2-1,16,CASSIGTSGSVNEQFF,TGTGCCAGTAGTATTGGGACTAGCGGGAGTGTCAATGAGCAGTTCTTC
NA,NA,TRBV27,TRBJ1-5,14,CASSLGSGNQPQHF,TGTGCCAGCAGTTTAGGGAGTGGCAATCAGCCCCAGCATTTT
NA,NA,TRBV7-2,TRBJ1-1,15,CASSLDVGPGTEAFF,TGTGCCAGCAGCTTAGATGTCGGCCCGGGCACTGAAGCTTTCTTT
TRBD2,NA,TRBV4-1,TRBJ2-7,19,CASSQDWASGRTLTYEQYF,TGCGCCAGCAGCCAAGATTGGGCTAGCGGGAGGACGCTAACCTACGAGCAGTACTTC
NA,NA,TRBV28,TRBJ1-2,13,CASSLIVGNGYTF,TGTGCCAGCAGTCTAATCGTCGGGAATGGCTACACCTTC
NA,NA,TRBV5-1,TRBJ2-3,15,CASSLLRGISDTQYF,TGCGCCAGCAGCTTGTTACGCGGGATTAGCGATACGCAGTATTTT
TRBD2,NA,TRBV10-1,TRBJ2-1,15,CASSARGVGGNEQFF,TGCGCCAGCAGTGCCCGGGGGGTGGGCGGCAATGAGCAGTTCTTC
TRBD1,NA,TRBV7-2,TRBJ2-7,15,CASSLAGQGTYEQYF,TGTGCCAGCAGCTTAGCGGGACAGGGGACCTACGAGCAGTACTTC